Each of the 19 T cell receptor beta chains below was sequenced from the same sample in a study of T cell responses to AZD1222 COVID-19 vaccine. The repertoire was sequenced with immunoSEQ multiplex PCR; TCRdb's copy has only in-frame clones and lacks some. The table lists tens of thousands of clones, around 90% of them singletons. The specimen comprised peripheral blood, sampled 28 days after the second AZD1222 dose. These receptors all come from an adult who received the AZD1222 COVID-19 vaccine.

V usage is TRBV2 and J usage is TRBJ2-5; D ambiguous. The CDR3 runs 14 residues. CDR1 is SNHLY, CDR2 FYNNEI, per germline. Between the trimmed V and J ends, which lost 6 bases and 2 bases, there was a span of 13 bases. The CDR3 coding sequence is TGTGCCAGCAGAAGACCCCAAGGACAAGAGACCCAGTACTTC. Translating it yields CASRRPQGQETQYF.

This clone is a singleton in its sample. The rearrangement links TRBV30 to TRBJ2-3; 8 nucleotides line up with TRBD1. The germline V gene encodes CDR1 GTSNPN and CDR2 SVGIG (reference sequence). This CDR3 spans 14 amino acids. With 3 bases clipped from V and 0 bases from J, the junction kept 2 bases outside the gene matches. CDR3 sequence (DNA): TGTGCCTGGAGGGGGGACAGGAGCACAGATACGCAGTATTTT. Its translation: CAWRGDRSTDTQYF. The variable domain in full, completed from reference TRBV30 and TRBJ2-3, reads SQTIHQWPATLVQPVGSPLSLECTVEGTSNPNLYWYRQAAGRGLQLLFYSVGIGQISSEVPQNLSASRPQDRQFILSSKKLLLSDSGFYLCAWRGDRSTDTQYFGPGTRLTVL.

The chain uses TRBV19 and TRBJ2-7, with 8 nucleotides matching TRBD1. The CDR3 has 13 amino acids. Germline CDR1 LNHDA, CDR2 SQIVND (reference sequence). Trimming at V came to 1 base and at J to 7 bases, leaving 3 bases not matched to a gene. The CDR3: CASSIGTGQEQYF. The CDR3 region has the DNA TGTGCCAGTAGTATAGGGACAGGGCAAGAGCAGTACTTC.

The chain couples TRBV27 to TRBJ1-2, with 7 bases fitting TRBD1. This CDR3 has 13 amino acids. Trimming cost V 2 bases and J 8 bases; bases outside gene matches: 5. CDR1 MNHEY and CDR2 SMNVEV come from the germline V gene (reference sequence). The CDR3 DNA sequence: TGTGCCAGCAGTTTAATACAGGGACAGGGCTACACCTTC. This codes for CASSLIQGQGYTF.

V gene TRBV21-1 combines with J gene TRBJ2-2; the table's D gene call, TRBD1, was not cross checked with the DNA. TRBV21-1 is labeled a pseudogene. The CDR3 spans 17 residues. As DNA, the CDR3 is TGTGCCAGCAGCAAAGCCCCAGGCGTCCTCAACACCGGGGAGCTGTTTTTT. The encoded protein is CASSKAPGVLNTGELFF.

The rearrangement uses TRBV5-1 and TRBJ2-7, with D tentatively TRBD1 (5 bases). V was cut by 0 bases and J by 9 bases, with 10 bases left in between. CDR1 and CDR2 (germline): SGHRS, YFSETQ. The CDR3 is 12 residues long. The CDR3 here is CASSLGQGGQYF. The CDR3 nucleotides read TGCGCCAGCAGCTTGGGGCAGGGCGGGCAGTACTTC.

The V gene is TRBV9, the J gene TRBJ1-1, with TRBD1 matching over 8 bases. CDR3 size: 16 residues. The J segment lost 5 bases and the V segment lost 0 bases, leaving 9 bases of the junction unmatched. CDR1 SGDLS and CDR2 YYNGEE come from the germline V gene. The CDR3 loop reads CASSVDQGAPRTEAFF. CDR3 coding DNA: TGTGCCAGCAGCGTAGACCAGGGGGCGCCGAGGACTGAAGCTTTCTTT.

The V call is TRBV15, the J call TRBJ2-5; TRBD2 agrees at 13 bases. With 1 base clipped from V and 4 bases from J, the junction kept 6 bases outside the gene matches. The CDR3 has 17 residues. CDR1 and CDR2 (germline): LNHNV, YYDKDF (reference sequence). In nucleotides, the CDR3 is TGTGCCACCAGCAGAGGCGGGACTAGCGGGATTGGAGAGACCCAGTACTTC. This gives the protein CATSRGGTSGIGETQYF.

The chain recombines TRBV7-5 with TRBJ2-7; the table names TRBD2, a call not compared with the DNA. TRBV7-5 has pseudogene status. CDR3 length equals 16 residues. In nucleotides, the CDR3 is TGTGCCAGAAGCTTAGATCCGACTAGCGGGAGCTACGAGCAGTACTTC. Encoded protein: CARSLDPTSGSYEQYF.

The genes are TRBV7-8 and TRBJ2-7; 8 bases line up with TRBD1. The germline V gene has CDR1 SGHVS and CDR2 FQNEAQ. The junction had 7 bases not matched to a gene; V was cut back by 10 bases and J by 5 bases. CDR3 length: 12 amino acids. The CDR3 loop is CAIKDRAHEQYF. The CDR3, as DNA: TGTGCCATCAAGGACAGGGCTCACGAGCAGTACTTC.

The chain is built from TRBV9 and TRBJ2-1; 7 bases are shared with TRBD2. The CDR3 length is 20 residues. Per germline, CDR1 SGDLS and CDR2 YYNGEE. V gave up 3 bases and J gave up 6 bases; unmatched junction bases: 24. Here the CDR3 DNA reads TGTGCCAGCAGCGCGGGTATCCCGGGACTACCGTCCGGGGAGGGCAATGAGCAGTTCTTC. It codes for CASSAGIPGLPSGEGNEQFF.

The rearrangement joins TRBV28 to TRBJ2-7; D not resolved. Between the trimmed V and J ends, which lost 3 bases and 3 bases, there was a span of 3 bases. The CDR3 consists of 11 residues. Germline V gene lookup returns CDR1 MDHEN and CDR2 SYDVKM. CDR3 sequence: CASSFGYEQYF. Here the CDR3 DNA reads TGTGCCAGCAGTTTCGGCTACGAGCAGTACTTC.

This clone was recorded only once. The V and J genes are TRBV5-1 and TRBJ2-6; no definite D call. CDR1 is SGHRS and CDR2 is YFSETQ in the germline V gene. Trimming removed 0 bases at V and 0 bases at J, with 7 bases between. CDR3 length: 16 amino acids. The CDR3 spells CASSLAGSSGANVLTF. The DNA for the CDR3 is TGCGCCAGCAGCTTGGCAGGTAGCTCTGGGGCCAACGTCCTGACTTTC.

This clone turned up a few times. V gene TRBV7-8 combines with J gene TRBJ2-3, with 12 bases identical to TRBD2. There are 16 residues in the CDR3. Trimming removed 5 bases from V and 4 bases from J; junction bases left unmatched: 7. Per the germline V gene, CDR1 is SGHVS and CDR2 is FQNEAQ. CDR3 residues: CASSPGLAGIADTQYF. The CDR3 DNA sequence: TGTGCCAGCAGCCCAGGACTAGCGGGAATCGCAGATACGCAGTATTTT.

The V and J genes are TRBV5-4 and TRBJ2-7, with TRBD1 matching over 8 bases. The CDR3 spans 16 residues. Germline V gene data show CDR1 as SGHNT and CDR2 as YYREEE (reference sequence). V dropped 4 bases and J dropped 0; count of bases not matched to a gene: 9. DNA for the CDR3: TGTGCCAGCAGCCCAACCCCGGACAGGGCCTCCTACGAGCAGTACTTC. Translation: CASSPTPDRASYEQYF.

This clone was recorded only once. V is TRBV9 and J is TRBJ2-1, with 9 positions matching TRBD2. The V segment lost 4 bases and the J segment 0 bases; nucleotides outside the gene matches: 11. Germline loops: CDR1 SGDLS, CDR2 YYNGEE. The CDR3 is 18 residues long. CDR3 nucleotides: TGTGCCAGCAGCCCTAGCGGGAATACCCCCAGCTCCTACAATGAGCAGTTCTTC. This codes for CASSPSGNTPSSYNEQFF.

The chain is built from TRBV5-1 and TRBJ1-3, with a possible D match to TRBD1 (5 bases). This CDR3 spans 16 amino acids. Germline values: CDR1 SGHRS, CDR2 YFSETQ. The germline V and J ends were trimmed by 0 bases and 4 bases, with 14 bases remaining between them. CDR3 protein: CASSLEGVYSGNTIYF. The CDR3 DNA follows: TGCGCCAGCAGCTTGGAAGGGGTGTACTCCGGAAACACCATATATTTT.

Only a few counts were recorded for this clone. The J gene is TRBJ1-5, the V gene TRBV6-1; D possibly corresponds to TRBD1 (5 bases). This CDR3 is built from 14 residues. V lost 1 base, J lost 6 bases, and 10 bases lay in between. The V gene's germline CDR1 is MNHNS and CDR2 SASEGT. As DNA, the CDR3 is TGTGCCAGCAGTGAAGGACAGACTGGTCAGCCCCAGCATTTT. Its protein is CASSEGQTGQPQHF.

The chain uses TRBV2 and TRBJ2-5; the D gene is possibly TRBD1 (7 bases). Trimming left V 2 bases short and J 3 bases short, with 16 bases between. This CDR3 contains 16 residues. Germline CDR1 SNHLY, CDR2 FYNNEI. This chain's CDR3 is CASSETGAGGEETQYF. Written as DNA, the CDR3 is TGTGCCAGCAGTGAAACGGGGGCAGGGGGTGAAGAGACCCAGTACTTC.